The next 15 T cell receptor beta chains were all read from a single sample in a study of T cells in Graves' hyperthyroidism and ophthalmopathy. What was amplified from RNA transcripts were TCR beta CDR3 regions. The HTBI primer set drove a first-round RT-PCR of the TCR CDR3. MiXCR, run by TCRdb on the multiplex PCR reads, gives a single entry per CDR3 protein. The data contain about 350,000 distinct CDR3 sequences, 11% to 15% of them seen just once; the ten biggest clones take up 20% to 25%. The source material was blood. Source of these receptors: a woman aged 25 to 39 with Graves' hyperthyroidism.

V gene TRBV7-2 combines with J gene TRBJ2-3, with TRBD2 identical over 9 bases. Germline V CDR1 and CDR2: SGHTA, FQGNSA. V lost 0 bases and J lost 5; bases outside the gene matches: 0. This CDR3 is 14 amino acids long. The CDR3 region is CASSLASGRDTQYF. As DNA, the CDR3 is TGTGCCAGCAGCTTAGCTAGCGGGAGAGATACGCAGTATTTT.

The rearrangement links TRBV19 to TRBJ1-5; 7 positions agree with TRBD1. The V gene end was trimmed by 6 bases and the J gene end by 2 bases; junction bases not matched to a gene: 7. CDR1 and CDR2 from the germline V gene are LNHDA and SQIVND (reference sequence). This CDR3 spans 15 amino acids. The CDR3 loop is CASREQGQGNQPQHF. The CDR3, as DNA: TGTGCCAGTAGGGAACAAGGACAGGGCAATCAGCCCCAGCATTTT.

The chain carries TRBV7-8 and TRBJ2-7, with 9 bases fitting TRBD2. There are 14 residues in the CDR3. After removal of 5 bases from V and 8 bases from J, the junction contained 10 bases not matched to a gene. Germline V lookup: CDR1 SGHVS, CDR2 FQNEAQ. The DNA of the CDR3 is TGTGCCAGCAGCCAAACGGGACTAGCTGTTCAGCAGTACTTC. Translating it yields CASSQTGLAVQQYF.

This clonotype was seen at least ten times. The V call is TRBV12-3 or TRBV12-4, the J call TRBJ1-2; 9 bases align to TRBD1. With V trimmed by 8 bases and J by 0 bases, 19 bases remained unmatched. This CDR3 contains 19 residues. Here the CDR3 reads CASRGGRNGTGRANYGYTF. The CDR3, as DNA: TGTGCCAGCCGGGGGGGACGAAACGGGACAGGGAGAGCTAACTATGGCTACACCTTC.

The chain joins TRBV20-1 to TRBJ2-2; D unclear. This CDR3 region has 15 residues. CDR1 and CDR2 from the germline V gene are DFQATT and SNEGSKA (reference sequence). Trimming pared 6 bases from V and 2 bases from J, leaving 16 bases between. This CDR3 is CSARGIAPNTGELFF. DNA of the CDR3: TGCAGTGCGCGAGGCATTGCTCCTAACACCGGGGAGCTGTTTTTT.

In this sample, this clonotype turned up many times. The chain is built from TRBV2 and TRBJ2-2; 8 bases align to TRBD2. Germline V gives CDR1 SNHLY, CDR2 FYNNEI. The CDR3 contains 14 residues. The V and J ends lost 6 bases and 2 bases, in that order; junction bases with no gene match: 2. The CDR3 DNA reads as TGTGCCAGCAGGCGGGAGGTAAACACCGGGGAGCTGTTTTTT. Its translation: CASRREVNTGELFF.

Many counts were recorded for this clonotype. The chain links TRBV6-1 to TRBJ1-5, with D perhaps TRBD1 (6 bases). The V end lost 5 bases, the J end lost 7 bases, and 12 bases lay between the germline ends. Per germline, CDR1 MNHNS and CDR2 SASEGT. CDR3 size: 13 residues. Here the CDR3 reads CASSSGARQPQHF. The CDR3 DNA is TGTGCCAGCAGTTCGGGGGCTCGGCAGCCCCAGCATTTT.

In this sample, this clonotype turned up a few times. CDR3 DNA sequence: TGTGCCAGCAGGGAAACTGGGGGCCTTCAAGCTTTCTTT. Protein sequence: CASRETGGLQAFF. V is TRBV6-2 or TRBV6-3 and J is TRBJ1-1; tentatively, D is TRBD1 (6 bases). CDR3 length: 13 amino acids. Germline loops: CDR1 MNHEY, CDR2 SVGEGT. Trimming left V 6 bases short and J 9 bases short, with 17 bases between.

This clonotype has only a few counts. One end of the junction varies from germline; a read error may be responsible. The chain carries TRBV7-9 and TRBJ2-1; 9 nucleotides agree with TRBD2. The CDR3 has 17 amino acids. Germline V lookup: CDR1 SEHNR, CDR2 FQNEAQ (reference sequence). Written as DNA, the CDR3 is TGTGCCAGCAGCTTAGATGCGGGAGGGCCTCACTACAATGAGCAGCTCTTC. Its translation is CASSLDAGGPHYNEQLF. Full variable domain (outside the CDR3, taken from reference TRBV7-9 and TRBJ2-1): DTGVSQNPRHKITKRGQNVTFRCDPISEHNRLYWYRQTLGQGPEFLTYFQNEAQLEKSRLLSDRFSAERPKGSFSTLEIQRTEQGDSAMYLCASSLDAGGPHYNEQLFGPGTRLTVL.

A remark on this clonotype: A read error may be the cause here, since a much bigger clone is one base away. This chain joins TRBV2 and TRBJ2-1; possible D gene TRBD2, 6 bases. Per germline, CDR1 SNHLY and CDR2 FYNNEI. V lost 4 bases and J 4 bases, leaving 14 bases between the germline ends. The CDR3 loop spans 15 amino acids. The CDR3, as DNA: TGTGCCAGCAGTGTCGACCGGCGGGATTACAATGAGCAGTTCTTC. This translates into CASSVDRRDYNEQFF.

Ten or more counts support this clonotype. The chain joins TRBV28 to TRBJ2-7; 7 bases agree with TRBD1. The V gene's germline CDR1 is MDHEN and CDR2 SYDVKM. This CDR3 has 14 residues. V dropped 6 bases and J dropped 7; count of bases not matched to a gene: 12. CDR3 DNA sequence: TGTGCCAGCAGCCCGGACAGGCGGTCTCGGGAGCAGTACTTC. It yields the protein CASSPDRRSREQYF.

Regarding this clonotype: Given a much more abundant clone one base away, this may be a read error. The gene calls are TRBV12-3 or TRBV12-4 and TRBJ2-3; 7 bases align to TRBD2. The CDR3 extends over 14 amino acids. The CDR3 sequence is CVSSPGGSTDTQYF. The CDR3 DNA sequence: TGTGTCAGCAGTCCGGGAGGTAGCACAGATACGCAGTATTTT.

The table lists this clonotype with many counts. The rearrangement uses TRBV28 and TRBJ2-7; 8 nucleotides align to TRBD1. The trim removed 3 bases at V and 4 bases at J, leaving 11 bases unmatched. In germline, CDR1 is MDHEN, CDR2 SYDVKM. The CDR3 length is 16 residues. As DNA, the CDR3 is TGTGCCAGCAGTTTCGAGTCCCCCAGGGGGCGGTACGAGCAGTACTTC. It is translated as CASSFESPRGRYEQYF.

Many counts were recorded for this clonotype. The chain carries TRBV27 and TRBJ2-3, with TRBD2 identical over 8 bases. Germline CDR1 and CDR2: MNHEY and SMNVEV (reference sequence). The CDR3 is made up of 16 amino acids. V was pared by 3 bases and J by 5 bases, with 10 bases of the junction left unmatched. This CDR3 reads CASSFSSRSGRDTQYF. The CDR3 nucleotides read TGTGCCAGCAGTTTCTCCTCCCGGAGCGGGAGAGATACGCAGTATTTT.

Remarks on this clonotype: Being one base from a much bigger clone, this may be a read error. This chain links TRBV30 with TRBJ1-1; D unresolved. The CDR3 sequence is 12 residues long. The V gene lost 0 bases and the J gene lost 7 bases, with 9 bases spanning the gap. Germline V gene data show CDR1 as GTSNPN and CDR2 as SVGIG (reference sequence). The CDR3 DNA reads TGTGCCTGGAGTGTGGGCCGGAATGAAGCTTTCTTT. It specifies CAWSVGRNEAFF.